Reported below is one TCR beta chain. In germline, CDR1 is SGHVS, CDR2 FQNEAQ. The CDR3 consists of 15 residues. Trimming pared 1 base from V and 6 bases from J, leaving 15 bases between. With survey level as its setting, the immunoSEQ assay was v3.0. Repertoires were generated with immunoSEQ multiplex PCR, while TCRdb's copy carries only in-frame clones and drops some. The sample includes 30,000 to 50,000 clones, about 90% of them seen just once. This entry belongs to a study of long-term antiretroviral therapy in people with HIV. J is TRBJ1-2 and V is TRBV7-8; weak D call: TRBD1 (6 bases). Sequenced here: unsorted PBMCs, sampled 1.2 years after starting antiretroviral therapy. This TCR was sampled from a woman between 50 and 59 years old with HIV. The CDR3 bases are TGTGCCAGCAGCTTAGTCCTATCGGGGGGCGATGGCTACACCTTC. Amino acids: CASSLVLSGGDGYTF.